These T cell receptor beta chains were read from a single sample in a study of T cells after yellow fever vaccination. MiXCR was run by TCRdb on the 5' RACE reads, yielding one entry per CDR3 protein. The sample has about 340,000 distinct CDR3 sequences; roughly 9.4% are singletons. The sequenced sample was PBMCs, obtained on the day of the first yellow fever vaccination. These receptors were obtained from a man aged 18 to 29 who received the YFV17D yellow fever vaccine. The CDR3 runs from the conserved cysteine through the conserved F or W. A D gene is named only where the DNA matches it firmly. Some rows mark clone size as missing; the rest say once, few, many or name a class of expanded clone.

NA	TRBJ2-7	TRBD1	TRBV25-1	CASSDPGTGGYEQYF	TGTGCCAGCAGTGACCCCGGGACAGGGGGCTACGAGCAGTACTTC
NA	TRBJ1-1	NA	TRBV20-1	CSAAPGGRNTEAFF	TGCAGTGCTGCTCCGGGGGGCCGAAACACTGAAGCTTTCTTT
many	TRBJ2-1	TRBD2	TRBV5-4	CASSTPTSGEDNEQFF	TGTGCCAGCAGCACCCCGACTAGCGGGGAAGACAATGAGCAGTTCTTC
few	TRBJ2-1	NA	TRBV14	CASSQDLLRPYNEQFF	TGTGCCAGCAGCCAAGATCTTTTGAGGCCCTACAATGAGCAGTTCTTC
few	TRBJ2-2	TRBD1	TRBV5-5	CASRPQGARGELFF	TGTGCCAGCAGGCCACAGGGGGCTCGCGGGGAGCTGTTTTTT
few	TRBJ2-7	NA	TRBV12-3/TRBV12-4	CASSLRQGRDEQYF	TGTGCCAGCAGTTTACGACAGGGGAGGGACGAGCAGTACTTC
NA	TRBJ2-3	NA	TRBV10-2	CASSTSTSTDTQYF	TGCGCCAGCAGCACTAGCACCAGCACAGATACGCAGTATTTT
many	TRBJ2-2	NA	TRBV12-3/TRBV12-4	CASSLRGTGELFF	TGTGCCAGCAGCTTACGGGGGACCGGGGAGCTGTTTTTT
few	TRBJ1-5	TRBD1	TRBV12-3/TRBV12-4	CASSFGGQGSGQPQHF	TGTGCCAGCAGTTTTGGGGGACAGGGGAGTGGTCAGCCCCAGCATTTT
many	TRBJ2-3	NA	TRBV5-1	CASSWGGRSTDTQYF	TGCGCCAGCAGCTGGGGGGGCAGGTCAACAGATACGCAGTATTTT
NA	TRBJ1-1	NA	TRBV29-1	CSVEDPGNTEAFF	TGCAGCGTTGAAGATCCAGGGAACACTGAAGCTTTCTTT
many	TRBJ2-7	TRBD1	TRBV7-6	CASSPTGQSSSYEQYF	TGTGCCAGCAGCCCCACGGGACAGTCGAGCTCCTACGAGCAGTACTTC
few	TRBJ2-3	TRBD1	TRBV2	CASSAGQGATDTQYF	TGTGCCAGCAGTGCGGGACAGGGGGCAACAGATACGCAGTATTTT
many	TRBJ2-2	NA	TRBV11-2	CASSLIQGLNTGELFF	TGTGCCAGCAGCTTAATCCAGGGCCTGAACACCGGGGAGCTGTTTTTT
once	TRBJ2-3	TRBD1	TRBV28	CASSHQRRQGRTDTQYF	TGTGCCAGCAGTCATCAAAGAAGACAGGGACGCACAGATACGCAGTATTTT
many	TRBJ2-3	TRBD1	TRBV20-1	CSAADRGDTDTQYF	TGCAGTGCCGCGGACAGGGGGGACACAGATACGCAGTATTTT
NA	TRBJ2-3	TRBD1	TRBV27	CASTRGGRTDTRYF	TGTGCCAGTACTAGAGGGGGCCGGACAGATACGCGGTATTTT
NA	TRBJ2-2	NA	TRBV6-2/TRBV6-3	CASSYAEGSTGELFF	TGTGCCAGCAGTTACGCGGAGGGATCCACCGGGGAGCTGTTTTTT
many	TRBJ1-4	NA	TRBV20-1	CSAARGEKLFF	TGCAGTGCTGCCCGGGGGGAAAAACTGTTTTTT
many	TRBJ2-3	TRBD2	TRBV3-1	CASSQERTSERDTQYF	TGTGCCAGCAGCCAAGAGAGGACTAGCGAAAGGGATACGCAGTATTTT
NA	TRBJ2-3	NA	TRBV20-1	CSASQGTDTQYF	TGCAGTGCTAGTCAAGGCACAGATACGCAGTATTTT
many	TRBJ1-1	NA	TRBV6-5	CASSRPSTNTEAFF	TGTGCCAGCAGTCGACCGAGTACTAACACTGAAGCTTTCTTT
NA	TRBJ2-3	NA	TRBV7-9	CASSFEGFTQYF	TGTGCCAGCAGCTTCGAGGGGTTCACCCAGTATTTT
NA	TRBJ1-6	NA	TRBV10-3	CAISENATPGNSPLHF	TGTGCCATCAGTGAGAACGCGACTCCGGGTAATTCACCCCTCCACTTT
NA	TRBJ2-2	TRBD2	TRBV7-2	CASRVPGLVAGELFF	TGTGCCAGCAGGGTTCCGGGACTAGTGGCCGGGGAGCTGTTTTTT
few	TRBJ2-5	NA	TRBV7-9	CASSAGLRSEETQYF	TGTGCCAGCAGCGCTGGACTACGTAGCGAAGAGACCCAGTACTTC
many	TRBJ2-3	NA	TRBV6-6	CASSSKVDTQYF	TGTGCCAGCAGTTCTAAGGTGGATACGCAGTATTTT